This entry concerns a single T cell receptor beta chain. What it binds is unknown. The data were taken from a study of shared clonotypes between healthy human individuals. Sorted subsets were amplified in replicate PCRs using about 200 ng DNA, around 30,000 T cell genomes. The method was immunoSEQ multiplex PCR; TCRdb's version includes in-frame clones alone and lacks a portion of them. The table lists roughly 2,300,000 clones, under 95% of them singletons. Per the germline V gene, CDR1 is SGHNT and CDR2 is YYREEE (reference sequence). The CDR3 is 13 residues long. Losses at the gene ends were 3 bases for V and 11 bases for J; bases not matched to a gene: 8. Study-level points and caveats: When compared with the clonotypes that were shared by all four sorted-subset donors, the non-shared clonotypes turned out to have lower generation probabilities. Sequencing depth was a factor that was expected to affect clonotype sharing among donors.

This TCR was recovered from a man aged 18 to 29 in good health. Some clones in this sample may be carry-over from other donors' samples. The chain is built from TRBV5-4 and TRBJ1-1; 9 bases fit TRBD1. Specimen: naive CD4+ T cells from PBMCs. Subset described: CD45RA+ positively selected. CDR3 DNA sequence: TGTGCCAGCAGCTGGGACAGGGATTTTTCGGCTTTCTTT. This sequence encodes CASSWDRDFSAFF.